This T cell receptor (beta chain) emerged from a study of cytomegalovirus exposure and HLA in healthy donors. Study-wide findings and caveats: Among the most significant clusters, several appeared linked to common viral pathogens in a later analysis. Accurate predictions that matched the HLA-A and HLA-B alleles of most subjects were reportedly made from TCR beta sequences. Associated with HLA alleles at 0.05 false discovery rate in a later analysis were 15,000 to 20,000 TCR beta sequences.

The primer mix had 60 Vbeta and 13 Jbeta primers. Sequenced by immunoSEQ multiplex PCR; TCRdb stores in-frame clones only, minus some. The sample includes fewer than 130,000 clones. Nominally healthy donors provided the samples, though records likely missed some immune exposures. From germline, CDR1 is SGDLS and CDR2 YYNGEE. J lost 6 bases, V lost 1 base, and 6 bases had no gene match. The CDR3 is 14 amino acids. Details on this clone: Its antigen is as yet unknown.

Source material: PBMCs. The J gene is TRBJ2-7, the V gene TRBV9; 8 positions agree with TRBD2. The origin of this receptor is a man aged 50-60 years in good health and CMV-seronegative. CDR3 loop: CASSVYGGDREQYF. The CDR3 bases are TGTGCCAGCAGCGTATACGGGGGGGACCGCGAGCAGTACTTC.